The rows below give T cell receptor beta chains drawn from one sample of a study of blood T cells in healthy people across ages. TCRdb re-derived calls from the 5' RACE reads in MiXCR, one entry per CDR3 protein. The table includes some 800,000 distinct CDR3 sequences, roughly 25% detected once. These sequences were also reported in another study, on T cells of mothers and their children.

Sequencing was carried out using blood. The source is a boy between 10 and 17 years old in good health. The CDR3 runs from the conserved cysteine through the conserved F or W. A D gene is named only where the DNA matches it firmly. The listing skips clone size in some rows; elsewhere it reads once, few, many or a size class.

j_call d_call v_call clone_size cdr3_aa cdr3_nt
TRBJ2-7 TRBD2 TRBV2 few CARSLGRSYEQYF TGTGCCAGGTCCCTCGGGAGGTCCTACGAGCAGTACTTC
TRBJ1-1 TRBD1 TRBV7-9 - CASSAPRDSLDTEAFF TGTGCCAGCAGCGCCCCTCGGGACAGCTTAGACACTGAAGCTTTCTTT
TRBJ1-2 - TRBV28 - CASMLGSVSNYGYTF TGTGCCAGCATGTTAGGTTCGGTTTCTAACTATGGCTACACCTTC
TRBJ1-1 TRBD1 TRBV2 - CASSEALRQGEAFF TGTGCCAGCAGTGAAGCTTTGAGACAGGGGGAAGCTTTCTTT
TRBJ2-7 TRBD1 TRBV10-3 few CAISESTGGLGYEQYF TGTGCCATCAGTGAGTCGACAGGGGGCTTAGGTTACGAGCAGTACTTC
TRBJ2-5 - TRBV29-1 few CSVEGGTLSRQTQYF TGCAGCGTTGAAGGTGGGACTCTTTCTCGTCAGACCCAGTACTTC
TRBJ2-7 - TRBV27 few CASSSGQTSYEQYF TGTGCCAGCAGTTCCGGACAGACCTCCTACGAGCAGTACTTC
TRBJ1-2 - TRBV29-1 few CSVEMGYGYTF TGCAGCGTTGAGATGGGCTATGGCTACACCTTC
TRBJ2-5 - TRBV7-9 few CASSPLSLETQYF TGTGCCAGCAGCCCTTTATCATTGGAGACCCAGTACTTC
TRBJ2-5 - TRBV27 - CASRPDVQETQYF TGTGCCAGCAGACCTGATGTCCAAGAGACCCAGTACTTC
TRBJ2-7 - TRBV6-5 - CASSYRRVHDEQYF TGTGCCAGCAGTTATAGGCGGGTACACGACGAGCAGTACTTC
TRBJ2-5 - TRBV20-1 - CSAPIGETQYF TGCAGTGCTCCGATCGGGGAGACCCAGTACTTC
TRBJ2-4 TRBD1 TRBV6-6 few CASSYSLTGVGKNIQYF TGTGCCAGCAGTTACTCGTTAACAGGGGTGGGCAAAAACATTCAGTACTTC
TRBJ2-5 - TRBV18 - CASSPRQPQETQYF TGTGCCAGCTCACCACGGCAGCCACAAGAGACCCAGTACTTC
TRBJ2-5 - TRBV5-1 few CASSLSPGASETQYF TGCGCCAGCAGCTTGAGTCCGGGGGCCAGCGAGACCCAGTACTTC
TRBJ1-2 - TRBV12-3/TRBV12-4 few CASQGMYGYTF TGTGCCAGCCAGGGGATGTATGGCTACACCTTC
TRBJ2-7 TRBD1 TRBV13 few CASSPTGVEQYF TGTGCCAGCAGCCCAACAGGGGTCGAGCAGTACTTC
TRBJ2-7 TRBD1 TRBV27 few CASTLGQGRGYEQYF TGTGCCAGCACCCTCGGACAGGGAAGAGGCTACGAGCAGTACTTC
TRBJ2-1 - TRBV3-1 few CASSQVEGGEQFF TGTGCCAGCAGCCAAGTAGAGGGGGGTGAGCAGTTCTTC
TRBJ2-2 - TRBV12-3/TRBV12-4 few CASSLRGVPTGELFF TGTGCCAGCAGTTTGAGGGGTGTCCCCACCGGGGAGCTGTTTTTT
TRBJ2-7 - TRBV7-3 - CASSQGLKDEQYF TGTGCCAGCAGCCAAGGACTGAAGGACGAGCAGTACTTC
TRBJ2-7 TRBD1 TRBV4-3 - CASSHGTGTGYREQYF TGCGCCAGCAGCCACGGGACCGGGACAGGGTATCGGGAGCAGTACTTC
TRBJ2-4 - TRBV29-1 - CSVWGKAKNIQYF TGCAGCGTTTGGGGCAAAGCCAAAAACATTCAGTACTTC
TRBJ2-7 - TRBV6-6 - CASSSVRQADYEQYF TGTGCCAGCAGTTCCGTCCGGCAGGCGGACTACGAGCAGTACTTC
TRBJ1-5 - TRBV7-2 - CASSLAGVGGGQPQHF TGTGCCAGCAGCTTAGCAGGGGTGGGGGGAGGGCAGCCCCAGCATTTT
TRBJ1-1 - TRBV29-1 - CSYNGGTRPEAFF TGCAGCTATAATGGCGGGACTCGCCCTGAAGCTTTCTTT
TRBJ2-3 TRBD2 TRBV28 few CASSPPASGDTDTQYF TGTGCCAGCAGTCCCCCCGCTAGCGGAGACACAGATACGCAGTATTTT
TRBJ2-7 - TRBV3-1 - CASSQDSSSGYEQYF TGTGCCAGCAGCCAAGACAGTAGCTCGGGCTACGAGCAGTACTTC